Listed here are 20 T cell receptor beta chains from one sample, sequenced in a study of T cells in Graves' hyperthyroidism and ophthalmopathy. Regions amplified from RNA transcripts were the TCR beta CDR3 regions. First-round RT-PCR of the TCR CDR3 relied on the HTBI primer set. One entry per CDR3 protein results from TCRdb running MiXCR on the multiplex PCR reads. The sample yields about 380,000 distinct CDR3 sequences, about 14% seen once. The sequencing sample was made of blood. Source of these receptors: a young woman with Graves' ophthalmopathy.

This clonotype was counted between two and nine times. J is TRBJ2-3 and V is TRBV19; no definite D call. There are 14 residues in the CDR3. Germline CDR1 is LNHDA and CDR2 is SQIVND (reference sequence). V gave up 5 bases and J gave up 6 bases, with 15 bases separating them. The CDR3 coding sequence is TGTGCCAGTAGTGATTGGTCAGTTGCCGATACGCAGTATTTT. Amino acids: CASSDWSVADTQYF. The full variable domain, completed using reference TRBV19 and TRBJ2-3, is DGGITQSPKYLFRKEGQNVTLSCEQNLNHDAMYWYRQDPGQGLRLIYYSQIVNDFQKGDIAEGYSVSREKKESFPLTVTSAQKNPTAFYLCASSDWSVADTQYFGPGTRLTVL.

This clonotype was detected a few times. The chain links TRBV15 to TRBJ2-1; D perhaps matches TRBD1 (5 bases). CDR1 and CDR2 (germline): LNHNV, YYDKDF (reference sequence). This CDR3 is built from 13 residues. Trimming took 6 bases from V and 5 from J, leaving 11 bases between them. The CDR3 DNA follows: TGTGCCACCAGAGCCGAGACAGACAATGAGCAGTTCTTC. This sequence encodes CATRAETDNEQFF.

This clonotype appeared once. Germline and junction disagree at one end, which may indicate a read error. The V call is TRBV15, the J call TRBJ1-2, with D possibly being TRBD1 (5 bases). The CDR3 has 14 residues. CDR1 is LNHNV, CDR2 YYDKDF, per germline (reference sequence). CDR3 coding DNA: TGTACCACCAGCAGTTATGGGGGTGACCATGGCTACACCTTC. As protein: CTTSSYGGDHGYTF. Full variable domain (rest looked up from reference TRBV15 and TRBJ1-2): DAMVIQNPRYQVTQFGKPVTLSCSQTLNHNVMYWYQQKSSQAPKLLFHYYDKDFNNEADTPDNFQSRRPNTSFCFLDIRSPGLGDTAMYLCTTSSYGGDHGYTFGSGTRLTVV.

This clonotype was detected many times. This chain uses TRBV18 with TRBJ2-2; D possibly corresponds to TRBD2 (6 bases). The CDR3 is made up of 15 amino acids. The V and J ends lost 2 bases and 0 bases respectively, with 7 bases between them. CDR1 and CDR2 from the germline V gene are KGHSH and LQKENI. The CDR3 bases are TGTGCCAGCTCACCAGGCGGGGCGAACACCGGGGAGCTGTTTTTT. Residues: CASSPGGANTGELFF.

This clonotype was recorded once. The chain recombines TRBV28 with TRBJ2-5; weak D call: TRBD2 (6 bases). The CDR3 extends over 15 amino acids. Looked up from germline, CDR1 is MDHEN and CDR2 is SYDVKM. V lost 5 bases and J 5 bases, leaving 18 bases between the germline ends. CDR3 coding DNA: TGTGCCAGCAGTAATGGCAGGGCGGGGAGGGAGACCCAGTACTTC. As protein: CASSNGRAGRETQYF.

This clonotype has at least ten counts. This chain links TRBV14 with TRBJ2-3; 8 bases match TRBD2. This CDR3 spans 17 amino acids. Germline CDR1 and CDR2: SGHDN and FVKESK. With V trimmed by 4 bases and J by 0 bases, 9 bases remained unmatched. CDR3 nucleotides: TGTGCCAGCAGCCGGTCAACGGGGGGGCGAAGCACAGATACGCAGTATTTT. Translated: CASSRSTGGRSTDTQYF.

This clonotype came up many times. CDR3 amino acids: CASSPLGGGTYEQYF. The CDR3 nucleotides are TGTGCCAGCAGCCCACTCGGGGGGGGGACTTACGAGCAGTACTTC. The V and J genes are TRBV3-1 and TRBJ2-7; TRBD2 matches at 8 bases. Germline CDR1 reads LGHDT; CDR2 reads YNNKEL (reference sequence). This CDR3 is 15 amino acids long. Unmatched junction bases numbered 9, after V lost 4 bases and J lost 4 bases.

This clonotype was counted at least ten times. The chain joins TRBV28 to TRBJ1-6; 7 bases map to TRBD1. The CDR3 sequence is 14 residues long. CDR1 MDHEN and CDR2 SYDVKM come from the germline V gene. V lost 7 bases to trimming and J lost 9 bases; unmatched junction nucleotides: 9. The CDR3 bases are TGTGCCAGCAACCCGACAGGGCGAGGTTCACCCCTCCACTTT. Amino acid sequence: CASNPTGRGSPLHF.

This clonotype was seen at least ten times. The chain couples TRBV18 to TRBJ2-1; 8 nucleotides match TRBD2. This CDR3 has 15 residues. Per the germline V gene, CDR1 is KGHSH and CDR2 is LQKENI. After removal of 6 bases from V and 5 bases from J, the junction contained 9 bases not matched to a gene. CDR3 loop: CASSMIGGADNEQFF. CDR3 bases: TGTGCCAGCTCCATGATCGGGGGGGCGGACAATGAGCAGTTCTTC.

This clonotype was observed many times. The CDR3 protein is CASSLVGQAVQETQYF. In nucleotides, the CDR3 is TGTGCCAGCAGCTTAGTAGGCCAGGCAGTCCAAGAGACCCAGTACTTC. The chain couples TRBV7-2 to TRBJ2-5; D is ambiguous. Germline-derived CDR1 and CDR2 are SGHTA and FQGNSA. Trimming pared 1 base from V and 1 base from J, leaving 13 bases between. The CDR3 consists of 16 residues.

This clonotype has a count of ten or more. The chain recombines TRBV10-3 with TRBJ2-7; TRBD1 matches at 7 bases. There are 14 residues in the CDR3. CDR1 is ENHRY, CDR2 SYGVKD, per germline. V trimming: 2 bases; J trimming: 2 bases; junction bases outside the gene matches: 3. CDR3 bases: TGTGCCATCAGTGAGACAGGGGCCCCCTACGAGCAGTACTTC. It translates to CAISETGAPYEQYF.

A note on this clonotype: A clone one base away is much larger, so this may be a read error. This chain uses TRBV13 with TRBJ1-5; D ambiguous. The V end lost 3 bases, the J end lost 3 bases, and 9 bases lay between the germline ends. Germline CDR1 and CDR2: PRHDT and FYEKMQ (reference sequence). CDR3 size: 14 residues. DNA for the CDR3: TGTGCCAGCAGCTTCGGACGGGTCAATCAGCCCCAGCATTTT. Protein: CASSFGRVNQPQHF.

There are many counts of this clonotype. This chain joins TRBV12-3 or TRBV12-4 and TRBJ2-3; TRBD2 matches 8 bases. The trim removed 6 bases at V and 5 bases at J, leaving 13 bases unmatched. The CDR3 is made up of 16 amino acids. This CDR3 is CASSPTSGLGGDTQYF. CDR3 DNA sequence: TGTGCCAGCAGCCCGACCTCGGGACTAGGGGGAGATACGCAGTATTTT.

This clonotype was detected ten times or more. The chain couples TRBV11-2 to TRBJ2-7, with D perhaps TRBD1 or TRBD2 (6 bases each). The CDR3 spans 17 residues. The germline V gene has CDR1 SGHAT and CDR2 FQNNGV. Trimming shortened V by 1 base and J by 3 bases, and 19 bases separated the two germline ends. The CDR3 DNA is TGTGCCAGCAGCTTAGGGGGGCCGGGGGCGGCCATCTACGAGCAGTACTTC. Amino acids: CASSLGGPGAAIYEQYF.

This clonotype was counted many times. This rearrangement joins TRBV11-2 to TRBJ2-5; 11 bases map to TRBD2. V lost 5 bases to trimming and J lost 5 bases; unmatched junction nucleotides: 7. The CDR3 loop spans 15 amino acids. Germline values: CDR1 SGHAT, CDR2 FQNNGV. The CDR3: CASSRTSGRFETQYF. DNA for the CDR3: TGTGCCAGCAGCCGGACTAGCGGGCGATTTGAGACCCAGTACTTC.

This clonotype showed up just a few times. Since a much larger clone is just one base distant, this may be a read error. The genes are TRBV20-1 and TRBJ2-3; 9 nucleotides agree with TRBD2. From germline, CDR1 is DFQATT and CDR2 SNEGSKA (reference sequence). V lost 1 base, J lost 6 bases, and 5 bases stayed unmatched. The length of the CDR3 is 14 residues. The CDR3 region is CSARGGGGADTQYF. The CDR3 region has the DNA TGCAGTGCTAGAGGCGGGGGGGGCGCGGATACGCAGTATTTT.

A few counts support this clonotype. This may be a read error, as it is one base from a much larger clone. The conserved final phenylalanine or tryptophan is absent from the CDR3, which likely points to a read error. J is TRBJ2-7 and V is TRBV18, with unresolved D. Germline lookup yields CDR1 KGHSH and CDR2 LQKENI. This CDR3 comprises 13 residues. The V end lost 0 bases, the J end lost 0 bases, and 3 bases lay between the germline ends. CDR3 loop: CASSPPFSYEQYL. CDR3 sequence (DNA): TGTGCCAGCTCACCACCATTCTCCTACGAGCAGTACCTC.

There are many counts of this clonotype. This chain links TRBV7-9 with TRBJ2-7; 10 positions agree with TRBD1. The CDR3 consists of 15 residues. The V and J ends lost 5 bases and 5 bases, in that order; junction bases with no gene match: 9. The germline CDR1 and CDR2 sequences are SEHNR and FQNEAQ (reference sequence). This chain's CDR3 is CASSPRDRGRDEQYF. The CDR3 DNA sequence: TGTGCCAGCAGCCCCCGGGACAGGGGTCGGGACGAGCAGTACTTC.

This clonotype was found a few times. The V gene is TRBV12-3 or TRBV12-4, the J gene TRBJ1-5; D is undetermined. CDR3 length: 12 amino acids. V was pared by 2 bases and J by 8 bases, with 7 bases between. CDR3 sequence: CASSLFGEPQHF. The DNA of the CDR3 is TGTGCCAGCAGTTTATTCGGAGAGCCCCAGCATTTT.

This clonotype has at least ten counts. The chain joins TRBV6-2 or TRBV6-3 to TRBJ1-1, with D hard to call. V was trimmed by 2 bases and J by 2 bases, leaving 6 bases between them. CDR1 is MNHEY and CDR2 is SVGEGT in the germline V gene. This CDR3 has 13 amino acids. The CDR3 reads CASSYTENTEAFF. The CDR3 bases are TGTGCCAGCAGTTACACCGAAAACACTGAAGCTTTCTTT.